This record covers a single T cell receptor beta chain. Sequenced by immunoSEQ multiplex PCR; TCRdb stores in-frame clones only, minus some. The sample carries roughly 50,000 clones, approximately 90% recorded once. Trimming removed 6 bases at V and 4 bases at J, with 10 bases between. Germline V gives CDR1 LNHDA, CDR2 SQIVND (reference sequence). The CDR3 has 13 amino acids. The data derive from a study of OX40 agonist ivuxolimab in advanced cancers. The material sequenced was CD4+ or CD8+ T cells sorted from blood, taken in a trial of the OX40 agonist ivuxolimab. The TCR comes from an adult with an advanced solid tumor such as melanoma, head and neck, liver or kidney cancer. This chain links TRBV19 with TRBJ2-1; the D is unclear. CDR3 amino acids: CASSVYGYNEQFF. Here the CDR3 DNA reads TGTGCCAGTAGCGTATACGGGTACAATGAGCAGTTCTTC.